This T cell receptor beta chain emerged from a study of T-cell memory formation after mild COVID-19. TCRdb called the 5' RACE reads again in MiXCR, with one record for every CDR3 protein. The sample yields 350,000 to 450,000 distinct CDR3 sequences, approximately 15% seen once. The source is a man aged 18 to 35 who had mild COVID-19 (a few samples of this study predate the infection). Cell type and time point are not known. Sample: PBMCs or a T cell subset sorted from them (not recorded which).

CDR3 sequence reads: CATSGQGLSGANVLTF. The CDR3 DNA reads as TGTGCCACATCGGGACAGGGGCTATCTGGGGCCAACGTCCTGACTTTC. V gene TRBV4-2 combines with J gene TRBJ2-6; 10 positions agree with TRBD1. The ends lost 10 bases at V and 1 base at J; junction bases unmatched: 7. Germline V gene sequence: CDR1 LGHNA, CDR2 YNFKEQ. The CDR3 spans 16 residues.